The 15 T cell receptor beta chains below were found in one sample sequenced in a study of blood T cell repertoires in COVID-19. Repertoires were generated with immunoSEQ multiplex PCR, while TCRdb's copy carries only in-frame clones and drops some. The sample shows 150,000 to 250,000 clones, about 93% of them seen only once. Sequencing was performed on peripheral blood. All receptors come from a man between 25 and 39 years old with COVID-19, enrolled during active disease.

The count of this clone is one. The genes are TRBV7-9 and TRBJ2-1; 12 bases agree with TRBD2. CDR1 and CDR2 (germline): SEHNR, FQNEAQ (reference sequence). CDR3 length: 16 amino acids. Trimming cost V 5 bases and J 3 bases; bases outside gene matches: 5. CDR3 residues: CASSPRTSGVYNEQFF. The CDR3 nucleotides read TGTGCCAGCAGCCCAAGGACTAGCGGGGTCTACAATGAGCAGTTCTTC.

This clone has only one observation. The chain uses TRBV6-5 and TRBJ1-5, with 9 nucleotides matching TRBD1. V was clipped by 8 bases and J by 3 bases; unmatched bases: 5. Germline-derived CDR1 and CDR2 are MNHEY and SVGAGI. The CDR3 consists of 14 residues. CDR3 region: CASADRGLNQPQHF. The DNA for the CDR3 is TGTGCCAGCGCGGACAGGGGACTCAATCAGCCCCAGCATTTT.

This rearrangement joins TRBV2 to TRBJ1-3; 8 bases agree with TRBD1. The germline V gene encodes CDR1 SNHLY and CDR2 FYNNEI. The junction had 2 bases not matched to a gene; V was cut back by 4 bases and J by 3 bases. CDR3 length: 14 amino acids. CDR3 coding DNA: TGTGCCAGCAGTGCGACAGGGGTTGGAAACACCATATATTTT. This sequence encodes CASSATGVGNTIYF.

This chain connects TRBV3-1 (or the pseudogene TRBV3-2) to TRBJ2-2; 10 bases are a match to TRBD2. The CDR3 loop spans 15 amino acids. CDR1 LGHDT and CDR2 YNNKEL come from the germline V gene (reference sequence). The V segment lost 5 bases and the J segment 7 bases; nucleotides outside the gene matches: 7. The CDR3 loop is CASSALAGESGELFF. CDR3 nucleotide sequence: TGTGCCAGCAGCGCTCTAGCGGGGGAAAGCGGGGAGCTGTTTTTT.

This clone was recorded only once. The J gene is TRBJ2-2, the V gene TRBV5-1; 7 positions agree with TRBD2. The CDR3 sequence is 18 residues long. Germline V CDR1 and CDR2: SGHRS, YFSETQ. With 4 bases clipped from V and 4 bases from J, the junction kept 16 bases outside the gene matches. CDR3 sequence (DNA): TGCGCCAGCAGCCAACTAACGGGGGGTCTGGGAGGCACCGGGGAGCTGTTTTTT. This encodes CASSQLTGGLGGTGELFF.

The chain couples TRBV6-2 or TRBV6-3 to TRBJ1-1; the D gene is possibly TRBD1 (5 bases). CDR1 is MNHEY and CDR2 is SVGEGT in the germline V gene. V lost 6 bases and J lost 2, with 16 bases in between. This CDR3 region has 15 residues. The CDR3 loop reads CASSRGGRINTEAFF. The CDR3 region has the DNA TGTGCCAGCAGCCGCGGGGGACGGATCAACACTGAAGCTTTCTTT.

This clone was picked up a small number of times. This chain connects TRBV7-2 to TRBJ1-2; a weak D match, TRBD1 (5 bases). V was pared by 5 bases and J by 5 bases, with 15 bases between. Per germline, CDR1 SGHTA and CDR2 FQGNSA. CDR3 size: 14 residues. DNA of the CDR3: TGTGCCAGCAGCGTCGGCGGGGCGAGTTATGGCTACACCTTC. It encodes CASSVGGASYGYTF.

The chain uses TRBV9 and TRBJ2-2; 9 positions match TRBD1. Per germline, CDR1 SGDLS and CDR2 YYNGEE. J gave up 7 bases and V 3 bases, and 10 bases lay outside the gene matches. CDR3 size: 16 residues. The CDR3 DNA follows: TGTGCCAGCAGCGGCCGGGACAGGGATTTCGGCGGGGAGCTGTTTTTT. Its translation is CASSGRDRDFGGELFF.

This chain's CDR3 is CASSQVESSGFGYTF. CDR3 nucleotide sequence: TGCGCCAGCAGCCAAGTTGAATCCTCAGGGTTTGGCTACACCTTC. J is TRBJ1-2 and V is TRBV4-1; D possibly corresponds to TRBD1 (5 bases). The CDR3 length is 15 residues. Germline-derived CDR1 and CDR2 are MGHRA and YSYEKL. V was trimmed by 1 base and J by 7 bases, leaving 16 bases between them.

DNA of the CDR3: TGTGCCAGCAGGGACAGTTCTGGAAACACCATATATTTT. Translated: CASRDSSGNTIYF. The chain uses TRBV2 and TRBJ1-3; D is perhaps TRBD1 (6 bases). This CDR3 region has 13 residues. Germline V lookup: CDR1 SNHLY, CDR2 FYNNEI. V shed 6 bases and J shed 1 base, with 7 bases lying between them.

The chain carries TRBV5-6 and TRBJ1-1; D uncertain. CDR1 and CDR2 (germline): SGHDT, YYEEEE. The germline V and J ends were trimmed by 4 bases and 8 bases, with 9 bases remaining between them. The CDR3 runs 11 residues. DNA for the CDR3: TGTGCCAGCAGCCGAGGGAGAGAAGCTTTCTTT. Its protein is CASSRGREAFF.

The V gene is TRBV5-1, the J gene TRBJ1-2; TRBD1 agrees at 7 bases. The CDR3 runs 16 residues. The germline gives CDR1 SGHRS, CDR2 YFSETQ. V dropped 0 bases and J dropped 3; count of bases not matched to a gene: 8. The CDR3 DNA sequence: TGCGCCAGCAGCTTGGCCCTAGACAGGGTGGACTATGGCTACACCTTC. This encodes CASSLALDRVDYGYTF.

The V call is TRBV9, the J call TRBJ1-3; no reliable D call. Trimming took 0 bases from V and 0 from J, leaving 13 bases between them. The CDR3 length is 17 residues. CDR1 and CDR2 from the germline V gene are SGDLS and YYNGEE. The CDR3 loop reads CASSVELAGFSGNTIYF. The CDR3 coding sequence is TGTGCCAGCAGCGTAGAGTTGGCAGGATTCTCTGGAAACACCATATATTTT.

The V call is TRBV11-2, the J call TRBJ1-1; TRBD1 aligns across 7 bases. This CDR3 is built from 18 residues. CDR1 SGHAT and CDR2 FQNNGV come from the germline V gene. The J segment lost 0 bases and the V segment lost 8 bases, leaving 18 bases of the junction unmatched. Here the CDR3 reads CASRGTEPSTAMNTEAFF. CDR3 bases: TGTGCCAGCCGGGGGACAGAGCCGTCAACTGCCATGAACACTGAAGCTTTCTTT.

A word on this clone: The junction and the germline gene differ at one end; a read error may be behind it. The V and J genes are TRBV2 and TRBJ1-1; 9 bases fit TRBD1. Per germline, CDR1 SNHLY and CDR2 FYNNEI. CDR3 length: 14 amino acids. CDR3 loop: CASGDRGVGTEAFF. The CDR3 DNA follows: TGTGCCAGCGGTGACAGGGGGGTGGGCACTGAAGCTTTCTTT.